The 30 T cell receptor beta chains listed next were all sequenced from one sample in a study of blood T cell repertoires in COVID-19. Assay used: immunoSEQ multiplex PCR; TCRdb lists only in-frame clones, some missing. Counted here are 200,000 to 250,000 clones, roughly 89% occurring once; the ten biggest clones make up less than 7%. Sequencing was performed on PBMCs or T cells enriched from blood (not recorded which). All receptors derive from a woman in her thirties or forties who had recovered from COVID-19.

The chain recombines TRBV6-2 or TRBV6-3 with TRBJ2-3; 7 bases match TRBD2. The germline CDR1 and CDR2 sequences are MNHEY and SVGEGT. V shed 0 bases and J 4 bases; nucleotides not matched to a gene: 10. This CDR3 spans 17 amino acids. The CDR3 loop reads CASSYSMRGSWADTQYF. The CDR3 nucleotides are TGTGCCAGCAGTTACTCGATGCGCGGGAGTTGGGCAGATACGCAGTATTTT.

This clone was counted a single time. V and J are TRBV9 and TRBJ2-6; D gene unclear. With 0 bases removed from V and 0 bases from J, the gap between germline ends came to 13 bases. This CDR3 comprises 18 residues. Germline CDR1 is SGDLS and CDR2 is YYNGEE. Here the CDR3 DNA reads TGTGCCAGCAGCGTAGCTACCGCGGTTAGCTCTGGGGCCAACGTCCTGACTTTC. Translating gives CASSVATAVSSGANVLTF.

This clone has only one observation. The CDR3 is CASSVAGAHNEQFF. The DNA of the CDR3 is TGTGCCAGCAGCGTAGCGGGAGCCCACAATGAGCAGTTCTTC. The chain uses TRBV9 and TRBJ2-1; D is perhaps TRBD2 (6 bases). V lost 0 bases and J lost 5, with 9 bases in between. CDR1 and CDR2 from the germline V gene are SGDLS and YYNGEE. The CDR3 is 14 residues long.

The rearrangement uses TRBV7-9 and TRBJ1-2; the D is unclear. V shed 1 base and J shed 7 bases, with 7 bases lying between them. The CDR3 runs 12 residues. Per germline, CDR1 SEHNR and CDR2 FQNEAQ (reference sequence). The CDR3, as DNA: TGTGCCAGCAGCTTAGGAGCCGCTGGCTACACCTTC. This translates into CASSLGAAGYTF.

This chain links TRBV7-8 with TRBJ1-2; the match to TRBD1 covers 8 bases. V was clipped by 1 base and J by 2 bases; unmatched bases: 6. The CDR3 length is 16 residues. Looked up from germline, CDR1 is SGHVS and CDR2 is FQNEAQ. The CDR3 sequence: CASSLGGRTGNYGYTF. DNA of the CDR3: TGTGCCAGCAGCTTAGGGGGCCGGACAGGGAACTATGGCTACACCTTC.

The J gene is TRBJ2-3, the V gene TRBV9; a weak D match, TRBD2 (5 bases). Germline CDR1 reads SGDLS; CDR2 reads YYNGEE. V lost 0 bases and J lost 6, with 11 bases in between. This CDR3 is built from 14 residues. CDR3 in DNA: TGTGCCAGCAGCGTAGATGGGAGCCACGATACGCAGTATTTT. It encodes CASSVDGSHDTQYF.

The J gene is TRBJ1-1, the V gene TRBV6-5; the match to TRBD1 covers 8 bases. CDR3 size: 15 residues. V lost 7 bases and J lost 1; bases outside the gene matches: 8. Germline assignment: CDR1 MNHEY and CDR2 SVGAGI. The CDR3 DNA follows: TGTGCCAGCAAGGACCCGGGACAGGCGAACACTGAAGCTTTCTTT. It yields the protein CASKDPGQANTEAFF.

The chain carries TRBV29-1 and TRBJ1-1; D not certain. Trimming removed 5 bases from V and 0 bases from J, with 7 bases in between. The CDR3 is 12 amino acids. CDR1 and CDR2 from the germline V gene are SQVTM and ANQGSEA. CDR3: CSVKRMNTEAFF. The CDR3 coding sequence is TGCAGCGTTAAGAGGATGAACACTGAAGCTTTCTTT.

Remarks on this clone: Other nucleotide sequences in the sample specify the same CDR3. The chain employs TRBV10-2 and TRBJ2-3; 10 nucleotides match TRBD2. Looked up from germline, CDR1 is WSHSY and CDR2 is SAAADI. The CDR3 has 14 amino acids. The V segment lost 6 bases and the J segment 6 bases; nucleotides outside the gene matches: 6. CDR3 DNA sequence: TGCGCCAGCAGCGTAAGCGGGAGGGGTGATACGCAGTATTTT. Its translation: CASSVSGRGDTQYF.

CDR3 region: CASSQGGTFVDTQYF. The CDR3 region has the DNA TGTGCCAGCAGCCAAGGGGGGACTTTCGTGGATACGCAGTATTTT. The chain uses TRBV3-1 (or the pseudogene TRBV3-2) and TRBJ2-3, with D perhaps matching TRBD2 (6 bases). V was trimmed by 1 base and J by 6 bases, leaving 14 bases between them. Germline CDR1 is LGHDT and CDR2 is YNNKEL (reference sequence). This CDR3 spans 15 amino acids.

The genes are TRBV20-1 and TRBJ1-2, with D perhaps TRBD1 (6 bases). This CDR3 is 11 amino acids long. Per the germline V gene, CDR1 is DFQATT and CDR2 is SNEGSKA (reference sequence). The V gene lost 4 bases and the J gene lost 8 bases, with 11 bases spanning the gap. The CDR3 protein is CSATGQGGYTF. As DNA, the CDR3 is TGCAGTGCTACAGGTCAGGGGGGCTACACCTTC.

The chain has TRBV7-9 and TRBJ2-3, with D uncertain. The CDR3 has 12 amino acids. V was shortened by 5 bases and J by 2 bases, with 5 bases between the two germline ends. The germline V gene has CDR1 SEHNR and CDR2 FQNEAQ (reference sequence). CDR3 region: CASSTYTDTQYF. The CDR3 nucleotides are TGTGCCAGCAGCACATACACAGATACGCAGTATTTT.

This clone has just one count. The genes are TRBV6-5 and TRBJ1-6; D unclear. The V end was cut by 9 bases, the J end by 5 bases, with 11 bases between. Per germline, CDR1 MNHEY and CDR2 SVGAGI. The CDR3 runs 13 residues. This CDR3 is CASTRYDNSPLHF. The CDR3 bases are TGTGCCAGTACCCGGTACGATAATTCACCCCTCCACTTT.

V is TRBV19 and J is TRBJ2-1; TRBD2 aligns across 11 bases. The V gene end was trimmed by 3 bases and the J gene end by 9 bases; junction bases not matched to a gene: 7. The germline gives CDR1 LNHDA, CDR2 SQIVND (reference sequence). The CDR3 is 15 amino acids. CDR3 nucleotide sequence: TGTGCCAGTAGTATTCCACTAGCGGGAGTTACTGAGCAGTTCTTC. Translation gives CASSIPLAGVTEQFF.

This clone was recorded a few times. This chain's CDR3 is CASSFPTGGHSPLHF. The CDR3 DNA reads as TGTGCCAGCAGTTTCCCAACCGGGGGTCATTCACCCCTCCACTTT. The V gene is TRBV28, the J gene TRBJ1-6; possibly TRBD1 for D (5 bases). The V and J ends lost 3 bases and 8 bases respectively, with 14 bases between them. Germline CDR1 is MDHEN and CDR2 is SYDVKM. The CDR3 is 15 residues long.

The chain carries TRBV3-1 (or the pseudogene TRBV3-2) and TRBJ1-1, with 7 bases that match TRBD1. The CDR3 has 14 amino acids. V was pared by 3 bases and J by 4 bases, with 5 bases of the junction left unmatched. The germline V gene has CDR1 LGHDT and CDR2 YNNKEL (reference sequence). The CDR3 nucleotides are TGTGCCAGCAGCCACTGGGACAGAGGCACTGAAGCTTTCTTT. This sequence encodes CASSHWDRGTEAFF.

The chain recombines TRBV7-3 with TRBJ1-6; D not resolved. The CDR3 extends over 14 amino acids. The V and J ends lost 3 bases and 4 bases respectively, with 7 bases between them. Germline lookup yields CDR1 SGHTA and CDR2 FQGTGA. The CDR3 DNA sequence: TGTGCCAGCAGCTTCCAGGCTTATAATTCACCCCTCCACTTT. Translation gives CASSFQAYNSPLHF.

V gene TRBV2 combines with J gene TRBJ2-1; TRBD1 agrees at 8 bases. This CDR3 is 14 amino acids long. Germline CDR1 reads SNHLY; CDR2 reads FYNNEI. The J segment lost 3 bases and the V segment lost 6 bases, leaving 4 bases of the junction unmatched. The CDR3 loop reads CASRGTGNYNEQFF. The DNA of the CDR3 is TGTGCCAGCAGGGGGACAGGAAACTACAATGAGCAGTTCTTC.

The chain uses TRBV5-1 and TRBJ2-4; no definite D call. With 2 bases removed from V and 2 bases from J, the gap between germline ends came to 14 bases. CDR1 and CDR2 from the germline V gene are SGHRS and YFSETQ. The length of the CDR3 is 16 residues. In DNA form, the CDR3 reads TGCGCCAGCAGCTTTGGTCTCATGAGTTCCAAAAACATTCAGTACTTC. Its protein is CASSFGLMSSKNIQYF.

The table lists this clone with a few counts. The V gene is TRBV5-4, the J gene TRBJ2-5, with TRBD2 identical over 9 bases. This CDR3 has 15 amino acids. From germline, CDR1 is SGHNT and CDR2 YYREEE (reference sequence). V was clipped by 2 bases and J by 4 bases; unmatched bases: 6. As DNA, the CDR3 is TGTGCCAGCAGCTTTATAGCGGGAGAGGGAGAGACCCAGTACTTC. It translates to CASSFIAGEGETQYF.

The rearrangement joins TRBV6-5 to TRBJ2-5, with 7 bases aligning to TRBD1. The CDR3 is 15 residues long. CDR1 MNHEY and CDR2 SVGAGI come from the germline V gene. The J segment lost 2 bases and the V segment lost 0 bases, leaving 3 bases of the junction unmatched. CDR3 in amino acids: CASSYSGTVQETQYF. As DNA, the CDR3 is TGTGCCAGCAGTTACTCCGGGACAGTACAAGAGACCCAGTACTTC.

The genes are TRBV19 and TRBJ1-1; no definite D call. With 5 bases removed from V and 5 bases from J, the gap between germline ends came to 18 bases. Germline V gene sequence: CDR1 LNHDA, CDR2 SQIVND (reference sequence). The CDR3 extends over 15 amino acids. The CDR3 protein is CASSFGRHGGTEAFF. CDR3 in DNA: TGTGCCAGTAGTTTCGGGAGACACGGTGGAACTGAAGCTTTCTTT.

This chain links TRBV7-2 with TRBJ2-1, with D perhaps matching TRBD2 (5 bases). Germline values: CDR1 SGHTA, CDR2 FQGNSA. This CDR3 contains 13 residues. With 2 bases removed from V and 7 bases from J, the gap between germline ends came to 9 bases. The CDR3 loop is CASSLTSNNEQFF. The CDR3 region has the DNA TGTGCCAGCAGCTTAACTAGTAATAATGAGCAGTTCTTC.

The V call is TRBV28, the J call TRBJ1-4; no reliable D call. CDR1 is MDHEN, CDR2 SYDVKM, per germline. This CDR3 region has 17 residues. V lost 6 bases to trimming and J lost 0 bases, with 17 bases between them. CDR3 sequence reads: CASSPSPDAATNEKLFF. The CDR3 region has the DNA TGTGCCAGCAGCCCGTCCCCCGACGCGGCAACTAATGAAAAACTGTTTTTT.

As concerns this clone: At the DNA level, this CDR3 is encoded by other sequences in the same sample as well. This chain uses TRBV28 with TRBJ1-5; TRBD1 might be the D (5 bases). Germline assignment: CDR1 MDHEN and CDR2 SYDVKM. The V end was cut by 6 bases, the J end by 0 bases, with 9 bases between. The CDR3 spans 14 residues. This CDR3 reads CASSLTVSNQPQHF. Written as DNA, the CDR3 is TGTGCCAGCAGCCTGACAGTTAGCAATCAGCCCCAGCATTTT.

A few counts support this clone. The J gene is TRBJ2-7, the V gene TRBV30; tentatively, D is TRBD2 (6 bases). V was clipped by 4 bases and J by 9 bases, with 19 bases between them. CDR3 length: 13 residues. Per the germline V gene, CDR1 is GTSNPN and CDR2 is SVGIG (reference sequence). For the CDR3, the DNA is TGTGCCTGGACCGCCGGGGGTGCCTTAGGGCAGTACTTC. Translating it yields CAWTAGGALGQYF.

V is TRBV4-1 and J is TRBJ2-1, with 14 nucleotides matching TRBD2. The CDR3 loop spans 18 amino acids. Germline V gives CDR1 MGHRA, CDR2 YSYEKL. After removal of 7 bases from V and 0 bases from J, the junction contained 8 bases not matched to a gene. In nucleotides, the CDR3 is TGCGCCAGCACCCGACTAGCGGGAGGGTCTTCCTCCTACAATGAGCAGTTCTTC. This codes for CASTRLAGGSSSYNEQFF.

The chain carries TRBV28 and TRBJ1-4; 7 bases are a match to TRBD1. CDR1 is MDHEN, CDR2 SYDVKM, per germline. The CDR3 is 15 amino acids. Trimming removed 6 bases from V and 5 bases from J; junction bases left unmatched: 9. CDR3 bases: TGTGCCAGCAGCCCTGACAGGGTCCCAAATGAAAAACTGTTTTTT. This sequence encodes CASSPDRVPNEKLFF.

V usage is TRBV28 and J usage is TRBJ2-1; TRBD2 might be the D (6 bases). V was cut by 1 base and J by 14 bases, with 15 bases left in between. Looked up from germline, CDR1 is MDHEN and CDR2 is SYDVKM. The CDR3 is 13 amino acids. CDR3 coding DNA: TGTGCCAGCAGTTTATTTAGCGGAGGATGGGAGTTCTTC. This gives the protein CASSLFSGGWEFF.

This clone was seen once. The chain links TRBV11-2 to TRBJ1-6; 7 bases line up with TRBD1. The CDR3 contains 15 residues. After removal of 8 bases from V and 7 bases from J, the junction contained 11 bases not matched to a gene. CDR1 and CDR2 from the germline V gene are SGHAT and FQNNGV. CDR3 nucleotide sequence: TGTGCCAGCGGCCCGCGGACAGGACGGAATTCACCCCTCCACTTT. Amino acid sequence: CASGPRTGRNSPLHF.